The rows below give T cell receptor beta chains drawn from one sample of a study of blood T cells in healthy people across ages. TCRdb reprocessed the 5' RACE reads with MiXCR, giving one entry per CDR3 protein. The sample records around 800,000 distinct CDR3 sequences, approximately 24% being singletons. These data were likewise used in another study, on T cells of mothers and their children.

The specimen sequenced was blood. The receptors were gathered from a boy younger than 18 in good health. Each CDR3 is given with its conserved first and last residue. The D gene is left open where the match is weak. A row's size may be missing; if present it is once, few, many or a size class.

V gene: TRBV20-1; D gene: NA; clone size: NA; J gene: TRBJ1-1; CDR3 protein: CSVRVVGRTEAFF; CDR3 DNA: TGCAGTGTTAGGGTGGTAGGTAGAACTGAAGCTTTCTTT
V gene: TRBV10-3; D gene: TRBD1; clone size: NA; J gene: TRBJ1-2; CDR3 protein: CAISGNGGTANYGYTF; CDR3 DNA: TGTGCCATCAGTGGGAACGGCGGGACAGCTAACTATGGCTACACCTTC
V gene: TRBV7-9; D gene: TRBD2; clone size: few; J gene: TRBJ2-3; CDR3 protein: CASSLEASGTRTDTQYF; CDR3 DNA: TGTGCCAGCAGCTTAGAGGCTAGCGGGACCCGCACAGATACGCAGTATTTT
V gene: TRBV12-5; D gene: NA; clone size: NA; J gene: TRBJ2-5; CDR3 protein: CASGSGDGGQETQYF; CDR3 DNA: TGTGCTAGTGGTTCGGGGGACGGGGGCCAAGAGACCCAGTACTTC
V gene: TRBV7-9; D gene: NA; clone size: NA; J gene: TRBJ2-5; CDR3 protein: CASSSPRFKFF; CDR3 DNA: TGTGCCAGCAGCTCCCCAAGGTTCAAGTTCTTC
V gene: TRBV2; D gene: NA; clone size: NA; J gene: TRBJ1-1; CDR3 protein: CASSIRLNTEAFF; CDR3 DNA: TGTGCCAGCAGTATTAGACTGAACACTGAAGCTTTCTTT
V gene: TRBV27; D gene: TRBD1; clone size: once; J gene: TRBJ1-2; CDR3 protein: CASRSTGGDGYTF; CDR3 DNA: TGTGCCAGCAGATCAACAGGGGGCGATGGCTACACCTTC
V gene: TRBV5-1; D gene: TRBD1; clone size: NA; J gene: TRBJ2-7; CDR3 protein: CASSPVGGTDHYEQYF; CDR3 DNA: TGCGCCAGCAGCCCGGTGGGTGGGACAGACCACTACGAGCAGTACTTC
V gene: TRBV18; D gene: TRBD1; clone size: NA; J gene: TRBJ1-4; CDR3 protein: CASKGGADESEKLFF; CDR3 DNA: TGTGCCAGCAAAGGGGGCGCGGACGAGAGCGAAAAACTGTTTTTT
V gene: TRBV30; D gene: NA; clone size: NA; J gene: TRBJ1-2; CDR3 protein: CAWSVKEGGYTF; CDR3 DNA: TGTGCCTGGAGTGTCAAAGAAGGCGGCTACACCTTC
V gene: TRBV5-1; D gene: NA; clone size: NA; J gene: TRBJ2-7; CDR3 protein: CASSFNRREQYF; CDR3 DNA: TGCGCCAGCAGCTTCAACAGGCGCGAGCAGTACTTC
V gene: TRBV7-9; D gene: TRBD1; clone size: NA; J gene: TRBJ1-1; CDR3 protein: CASSLKYGDRAPEAFF; CDR3 DNA: TGTGCCAGCAGCTTAAAATATGGGGACAGGGCCCCTGAAGCTTTCTTT
V gene: TRBV12-3/TRBV12-4; D gene: TRBD1; clone size: NA; J gene: TRBJ2-6; CDR3 protein: CASSYMTGGTGANVLTF; CDR3 DNA: TGTGCCAGCAGTTACATGACAGGGGGCACTGGGGCCAACGTCCTGACTTTC
V gene: TRBV7-6; D gene: NA; clone size: NA; J gene: TRBJ2-3; CDR3 protein: CASSFMGGRTDTQYF; CDR3 DNA: TGTGCCAGCAGCTTTATGGGGGGGCGTACAGATACGCAGTATTTT
V gene: TRBV12-3/TRBV12-4; D gene: NA; clone size: NA; J gene: TRBJ2-2; CDR3 protein: CASSLKGLGGELFF; CDR3 DNA: TGTGCCAGCAGTTTAAAAGGGTTAGGCGGGGAGCTGTTTTTT
V gene: TRBV18; D gene: NA; clone size: few; J gene: TRBJ2-7; CDR3 protein: CASSPPEGSPYEQYF; CDR3 DNA: TGTGCCAGCTCACCCCCTGAAGGTAGCCCCTACGAGCAGTACTTC
V gene: TRBV6-5; D gene: NA; clone size: NA; J gene: TRBJ2-5; CDR3 protein: CASSYLGARGETQYF; CDR3 DNA: TGTGCCAGCAGTTACCTGGGGGCGCGGGGCGAGACCCAGTACTTC
V gene: TRBV6-6; D gene: NA; clone size: NA; J gene: TRBJ1-4; CDR3 protein: CASSGGFNEKLFF; CDR3 DNA: TGTGCCAGCAGTGGCGGTTTTAATGAAAAACTGTTTTTT
V gene: TRBV2; D gene: NA; clone size: few; J gene: TRBJ1-2; CDR3 protein: CASSTEGVGGYAF; CDR3 DNA: TGTGCCAGCTCCACTGAGGGCGTCGGTGGCTACGCCTTC
V gene: TRBV10-3; D gene: TRBD2; clone size: NA; J gene: TRBJ2-7; CDR3 protein: CAVSETSGGLEQYF; CDR3 DNA: TGTGCCGTCAGTGAGACTAGCGGGGGCCTCGAGCAGTACTTC
V gene: TRBV12-3/TRBV12-4; D gene: NA; clone size: few; J gene: TRBJ2-5; CDR3 protein: CASSLSFGQRAETQYF; CDR3 DNA: TGTGCCAGCAGTTTAAGTTTCGGACAGCGGGCGGAGACCCAGTACTTC
V gene: TRBV5-5; D gene: NA; clone size: few; J gene: TRBJ1-1; CDR3 protein: CASSPYAYGNTEAFF; CDR3 DNA: TGTGCCAGCAGCCCCTACGCGTATGGGAACACTGAAGCTTTCTTT
V gene: TRBV5-1; D gene: NA; clone size: few; J gene: TRBJ1-6; CDR3 protein: CASSLRLSGYNSPLHF; CDR3 DNA: TGCGCCAGCAGCTTGCGCCTCAGTGGATATAATTCACCCCTCCACTTT
V gene: TRBV6-1; D gene: NA; clone size: NA; J gene: TRBJ2-4; CDR3 protein: CASSDAGATKNIQYF; CDR3 DNA: TGTGCCAGCAGTGACGCCGGGGCTACCAAAAACATTCAGTACTTC
V gene: TRBV12-5; D gene: TRBD1; clone size: NA; J gene: TRBJ1-1; CDR3 protein: CASGYGTGGTEAFF; CDR3 DNA: TGTGCTAGTGGTTACGGGACAGGGGGAACTGAAGCTTTCTTT
V gene: TRBV11-2; D gene: NA; clone size: NA; J gene: TRBJ2-7; CDR3 protein: CASSSPRIYEQYF; CDR3 DNA: TGTGCCAGCAGCTCTCCCAGGATCTACGAGCAGTACTTC
V gene: TRBV10-3; D gene: TRBD2; clone size: NA; J gene: TRBJ2-7; CDR3 protein: CAISPGTSGTDEQYF; CDR3 DNA: TGTGCCATCAGTCCGGGGACTAGCGGGACGGACGAGCAGTACTTC
V gene: TRBV6-5; D gene: TRBD1; clone size: few; J gene: TRBJ2-7; CDR3 protein: CASTGTDEQYF; CDR3 DNA: TGTGCCAGCACCGGGACAGACGAGCAGTACTTC
V gene: TRBV7-9; D gene: NA; clone size: NA; J gene: TRBJ1-4; CDR3 protein: CASSFGTENEKLFF; CDR3 DNA: TGTGCCAGCAGCTTTGGGACGGAGAATGAAAAACTGTTTTTT
V gene: TRBV5-1; D gene: NA; clone size: few; J gene: TRBJ2-5; CDR3 protein: CASSLTGGLGEETQYF; CDR3 DNA: TGCGCCAGCAGCCTGACCGGGGGGCTCGGGGAAGAGACCCAGTACTTC
V gene: TRBV20-1; D gene: NA; clone size: few; J gene: TRBJ2-5; CDR3 protein: CSASQAGWETQYF; CDR3 DNA: TGCAGTGCTAGCCAGGCAGGGTGGGAGACCCAGTACTTC
V gene: TRBV7-6; D gene: NA; clone size: NA; J gene: TRBJ1-4; CDR3 protein: CASSFVFGEKLFF; CDR3 DNA: TGTGCCAGCAGCTTTGTTTTTGGAGAAAAACTGTTTTTT
V gene: TRBV7-3; D gene: NA; clone size: NA; J gene: TRBJ1-1; CDR3 protein: CASSPSRLAEAFF; CDR3 DNA: TGTGCCAGCAGCCCAAGTCGGCTGGCTGAAGCTTTCTTT
V gene: TRBV7-2; D gene: TRBD2; clone size: NA; J gene: TRBJ2-1; CDR3 protein: CASSLARAGGRSREQFF; CDR3 DNA: TGTGCCAGCAGCTTAGCGCGGGCGGGGGGGCGGTCCCGCGAGCAGTTCTTC
V gene: TRBV14; D gene: TRBD2; clone size: few; J gene: TRBJ2-5; CDR3 protein: CASSLTQRGGTQYF; CDR3 DNA: TGTGCCAGCAGCCTTACGCAGCGGGGTGGGACCCAGTACTTC
V gene: TRBV21-1; D gene: NA; clone size: NA; J gene: TRBJ1-5; CDR3 protein: CASKRNGKDQPQHF; CDR3 DNA: TGTGCCAGCAAACGGAATGGCAAAGATCAGCCCCAGCATTTT
V gene: TRBV5-1; D gene: NA; clone size: few; J gene: TRBJ2-3; CDR3 protein: CASSSLLGLSTDTQYF; CDR3 DNA: TGCGCCAGCAGCTCCCTACTAGGATTGAGCACAGATACGCAGTATTTT
V gene: TRBV28; D gene: NA; clone size: few; J gene: TRBJ1-2; CDR3 protein: CASSLMGYGYTF; CDR3 DNA: TGTGCCAGCAGTTTAATGGGCTATGGCTACACCTTC
V gene: TRBV24-1; D gene: TRBD1; clone size: NA; J gene: TRBJ2-1; CDR3 protein: CATRGQGDGIDSYNEQFF; CDR3 DNA: TGTGCCACCAGGGGACAGGGAGACGGTATAGACTCCTACAATGAGCAGTTCTTC
V gene: TRBV5-1; D gene: NA; clone size: NA; J gene: TRBJ2-6; CDR3 protein: CASSEVGGANVLTF; CDR3 DNA: TGCGCCAGCAGCGAGGTCGGGGGGGCCAACGTCCTGACTTTC
V gene: TRBV20-1; D gene: NA; clone size: few; J gene: TRBJ2-7; CDR3 protein: CSAIRAPGGSSYEQYF; CDR3 DNA: TGCAGTGCTATCCGGGCCCCGGGGGGCAGCTCCTACGAGCAGTACTTC
V gene: TRBV3-1; D gene: NA; clone size: NA; J gene: TRBJ1-2; CDR3 protein: CASSSAWVQGLYGYTF; CDR3 DNA: TGTGCCAGCAGCTCTGCTTGGGTACAGGGTCTCTATGGCTACACCTTC
V gene: TRBV29-1; D gene: NA; clone size: few; J gene: TRBJ1-1; CDR3 protein: CSTTENTEAFF; CDR3 DNA: TGCAGCACGACCGAGAACACTGAAGCTTTCTTT
V gene: TRBV6-5; D gene: NA; clone size: NA; J gene: TRBJ1-3; CDR3 protein: CASTKTATGNTIYF; CDR3 DNA: TGTGCCAGCACCAAGACAGCTACTGGAAACACCATATATTTT
V gene: TRBV7-9; D gene: TRBD1; clone size: few; J gene: TRBJ2-6; CDR3 protein: CASSLRGGPSGANVLTF; CDR3 DNA: TGTGCCAGCAGCTTAAGAGGGGGCCCATCTGGGGCCAACGTCCTGACTTTC
V gene: TRBV2; D gene: NA; clone size: NA; J gene: TRBJ2-5; CDR3 protein: CASSEEAVWAETQYF; CDR3 DNA: TGTGCCAGCAGTGAAGAGGCGGTTTGGGCAGAGACCCAGTACTTC
V gene: TRBV12-3/TRBV12-4; D gene: NA; clone size: NA; J gene: TRBJ2-2; CDR3 protein: CASSLSGGPLGELFF; CDR3 DNA: TGTGCCAGCAGTTTGTCTGGGGGGCCGCTAGGGGAGCTGTTTTTT
V gene: TRBV5-4; D gene: NA; clone size: NA; J gene: TRBJ2-5; CDR3 protein: CASTFRGTQYF; CDR3 DNA: TGTGCCAGCACTTTCAGGGGAACCCAGTACTTC
V gene: TRBV7-2; D gene: NA; clone size: NA; J gene: TRBJ2-5; CDR3 protein: CASSLALGGGPETQYF; CDR3 DNA: TGTGCCAGCAGCTTAGCGCTAGGGGGGGGCCCCGAGACCCAGTACTTC
V gene: TRBV18; D gene: TRBD2; clone size: NA; J gene: TRBJ2-3; CDR3 protein: CASSPGLVSTDTQYF; CDR3 DNA: TGTGCCAGCTCACCTGGACTAGTTAGCACAGATACGCAGTATTTT
V gene: TRBV7-7; D gene: NA; clone size: few; J gene: TRBJ2-7; CDR3 protein: CASSPGPGGAQYF; CDR3 DNA: TGTGCCAGCAGCCCTGGGCCGGGTGGCGCGCAGTACTTC
V gene: TRBV28; D gene: NA; clone size: NA; J gene: TRBJ2-7; CDR3 protein: CASSLYNEQYF; CDR3 DNA: TGTGCCAGCAGTTTATATAACGAGCAGTACTTC
V gene: TRBV20-1; D gene: NA; clone size: few; J gene: TRBJ2-3; CDR3 protein: CSASPGRTDTQYF; CDR3 DNA: TGCAGTGCTAGCCCGGGACGCACAGATACGCAGTATTTT
V gene: TRBV20-1; D gene: NA; clone size: NA; J gene: TRBJ2-3; CDR3 protein: CSARGFLSTDTQYF; CDR3 DNA: TGCAGTGCTAGAGGGTTTCTCAGCACAGATACGCAGTATTTT